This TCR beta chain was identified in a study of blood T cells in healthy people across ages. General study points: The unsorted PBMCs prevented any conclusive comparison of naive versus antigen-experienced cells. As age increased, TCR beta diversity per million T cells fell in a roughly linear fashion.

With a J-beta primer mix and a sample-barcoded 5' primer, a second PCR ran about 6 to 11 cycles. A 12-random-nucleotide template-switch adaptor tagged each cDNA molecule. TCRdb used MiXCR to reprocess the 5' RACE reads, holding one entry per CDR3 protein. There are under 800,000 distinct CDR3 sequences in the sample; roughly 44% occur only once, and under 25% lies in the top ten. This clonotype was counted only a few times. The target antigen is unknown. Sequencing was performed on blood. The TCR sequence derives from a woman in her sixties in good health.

The CDR3 region has the DNA TGCAGTGCTAGACCCCTCCCGGGACTAGCGGGAGTGATACTGACAGATACGCAGTATTTT. The encoded protein is CSARPLPGLAGVILTDTQYF. The rearrangement joins TRBV20-1 to TRBJ2-3, with 14 bases matching TRBD2. Per germline, CDR1 DFQATT and CDR2 SNEGSKA (reference sequence). With V trimmed by 2 bases and J by 3 bases, 16 bases remained unmatched. The CDR3 contains 20 residues.